A selection of T cell receptor beta chains follows, all from one sample in a study of cytomegalovirus exposure and HLA in healthy donors. TCRdb's table, derived via immunoSEQ multiplex PCR, lists solely in-frame clones and lacks some. This sample carries 150,000 to 200,000 clones, around 90% of them seen once, and the ten largest clones take roughly 1.7%. What was sequenced was PBMCs. The source is a woman between 18 and 29 years old in good health and CMV-seronegative. Both conserved end residues are part of each CDR3. D genes are given only for firm matches. Clone size is given for some rows only: seen once, a few or many times, or a class if the clone is expanded.

v_gene	d_gene	abundance	j_gene	CDR3aa	CDR3nt
TRBV14	TRBD2	NA	TRBJ2-1	CASSQVRTSGYNEQFF	TGTGCCAGCAGCCAAGTCCGGACTAGCGGTTACAATGAGCAGTTCTTC
TRBV7-8	NA	NA	TRBJ1-2	CASTKRGDYGYTF	TGTGCCAGCACTAAGCGGGGGGACTATGGCTACACCTTC
TRBV2	TRBD1	NA	TRBJ2-7	CASRGPSGTGIYEQYF	TGTGCCAGCAGGGGACCCAGTGGGACAGGGATCTACGAGCAGTACTTC
TRBV2	NA	once	TRBJ1-2	CARQGPGGYTF	TGTGCCAGACAAGGCCCGGGGGGCTACACCTTC
TRBV7-3	TRBD1	NA	TRBJ2-7	CASSSNRGHEQYF	TGTGCCAGCAGCTCGAACAGGGGGCATGAGCAGTACTTC
TRBV4-1	TRBD2	NA	TRBJ2-3	CASSHRGGFEGTQYF	TGCGCCAGCAGCCATCGGGGGGGGTTTGAGGGTACGCAGTATTTT
TRBV12-5	TRBD1	NA	TRBJ2-5	CASGLGQGETQYF	TGTGCTAGTGGTTTGGGACAGGGGGAGACCCAGTACTTC
TRBV5-4	NA	NA	TRBJ1-1	CASSLAGGSEAFF	TGTGCCAGCAGCTTGGCGGGGGGCTCTGAAGCTTTCTTT
TRBV5-1	TRBD2	few	TRBJ2-3	CASSLGASGITDTQYF	TGCGCCAGCAGCTTGGGAGCTAGCGGGATCACAGATACGCAGTATTTT
TRBV2	TRBD1	few	TRBJ2-2	CASKGQGAAGELFF	TGTGCCAGCAAGGGACAGGGGGCGGCCGGGGAGCTGTTTTTT
TRBV5-6	TRBD2	NA	TRBJ2-7	CASSLVGGVDGQYF	TGTGCCAGCAGCTTGGTGGGGGGGGTAGATGGGCAGTACTTC
TRBV27	TRBD1	NA	TRBJ1-1	CASWRDSLMNTEAFF	TGTGCCAGCTGGCGGGACAGCCTCATGAACACTGAAGCTTTCTTT
TRBV19	NA	NA	TRBJ2-7	CASSADYTKENEQYF	TGTGCCAGTAGCGCCGATTACACAAAAGAAAACGAGCAGTACTTC
TRBV5-5	TRBD1	NA	TRBJ1-2	CASSPKGQDHYGYTF	TGTGCCAGCAGCCCAAAGGGACAGGACCACTATGGCTACACCTTC
TRBV9	NA	NA	TRBJ2-3	CASSVEGAASTDTQYF	TGTGCCAGCAGCGTAGAAGGGGCCGCTAGCACAGATACGCAGTATTTT
TRBV10-3	NA	NA	TRBJ2-5	CAIAAGSGETQYF	TGTGCCATTGCCGCGGGGTCTGGGGAGACCCAGTACTTC
TRBV19	TRBD2	NA	TRBJ2-1	CASIPTSGDYNEQFF	TGTGCCAGTATCCCGACTAGCGGGGATTACAATGAGCAGTTCTTC
TRBV28	TRBD1	NA	TRBJ1-4	CASSRQGRAPNEKLFF	TGTGCCAGCAGCCGACAGGGTCGGGCCCCGAATGAAAAACTGTTTTTT
TRBV30	NA	NA	TRBJ1-2	CAWSVVTGGGGYTF	TGTGCCTGGAGTGTGGTGACAGGAGGAGGTGGCTACACCTTC
TRBV9	NA	NA	TRBJ1-1	CASSGLGTPNTEAFF	TGTGCCAGCAGCGGGCTAGGGACACCGAACACTGAAGCTTTCTTT
TRBV9	NA	once	TRBJ1-2	CASSVEGGKNYGYTF	TGTGCCAGCAGCGTAGAGGGGGGGAAGAACTATGGCTACACCTTC
TRBV7-2	NA	NA	TRBJ1-5	CASSFYGSNQPQHF	TGTGCCAGCAGCTTTTACGGTAGCAATCAGCCCCAGCATTTT
TRBV5-8	NA	NA	TRBJ1-3	CASSLRVSGNTIYF	TGTGCCAGCAGCTTGCGGGTCTCTGGAAACACCATATATTTT
TRBV28	TRBD1	NA	TRBJ2-7	CASRSPGQGSYEQYF	TGTGCCAGCAGGAGCCCGGGACAGGGCTCCTACGAGCAGTACTTC
TRBV19	TRBD1	NA	TRBJ1-2	CASSHRDRELSVWYGYTF	TGTGCCAGTAGTCACCGGGACAGGGAATTAAGCGTCTGGTATGGCTACACCTTC
TRBV6-5	TRBD2	once	TRBJ2-7	CASSFVAGGASYEQYF	TGTGCCAGCAGTTTTGTGGCGGGGGGCGCCTCCTACGAGCAGTACTTC
TRBV30	TRBD2	once	TRBJ2-1	CAWSVNRGGDQFF	TGTGCCTGGAGTGTAAACCGGGGGGGCGATCAGTTCTTC